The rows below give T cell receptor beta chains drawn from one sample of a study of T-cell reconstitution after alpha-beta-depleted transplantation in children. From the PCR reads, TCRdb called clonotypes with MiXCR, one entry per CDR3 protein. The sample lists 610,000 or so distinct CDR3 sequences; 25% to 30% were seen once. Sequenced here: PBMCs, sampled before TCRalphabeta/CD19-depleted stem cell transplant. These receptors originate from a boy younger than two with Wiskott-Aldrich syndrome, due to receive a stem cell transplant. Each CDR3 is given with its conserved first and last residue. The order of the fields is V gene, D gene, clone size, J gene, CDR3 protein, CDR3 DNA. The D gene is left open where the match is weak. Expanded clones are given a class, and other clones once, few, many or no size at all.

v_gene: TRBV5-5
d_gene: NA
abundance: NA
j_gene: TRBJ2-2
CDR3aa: CASSSSLGVRTGELFF
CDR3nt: TGTGCCAGCAGCTCTTCCTTGGGGGTTCGAACCGGGGAGCTGTTTTTT

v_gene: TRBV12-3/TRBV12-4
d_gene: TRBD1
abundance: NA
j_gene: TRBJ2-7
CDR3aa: CASRDRNSYEQYF
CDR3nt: TGTGCCAGCAGGGACAGGAATTCCTACGAGCAGTACTTC

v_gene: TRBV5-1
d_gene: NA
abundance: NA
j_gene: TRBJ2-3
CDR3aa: CASSSGLGTDTQYF
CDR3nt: TGCGCCAGCAGCTCGGGACTGGGCACAGATACGCAGTATTTT

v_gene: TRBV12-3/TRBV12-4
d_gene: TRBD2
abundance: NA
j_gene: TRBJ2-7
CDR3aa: CASSLALAGGSGEQYF
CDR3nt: TGTGCCAGCAGTTTAGCCCTAGCGGGAGGGAGTGGAGAGCAGTACTTC

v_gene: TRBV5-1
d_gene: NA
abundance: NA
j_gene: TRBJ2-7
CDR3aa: CASSAGGLRDKYF
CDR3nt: TGCGCCAGCAGCGCCGGAGGTTTACGGGACAAGTACTTC

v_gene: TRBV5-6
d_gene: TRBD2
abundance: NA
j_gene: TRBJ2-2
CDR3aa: CASSSGGLAPTGELFF
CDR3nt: TGTGCCAGCAGCTCAGGGGGACTAGCTCCCACCGGGGAGCTGTTTTTT

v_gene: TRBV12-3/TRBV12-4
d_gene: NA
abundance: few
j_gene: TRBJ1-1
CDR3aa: CASSFRTGTQNTEAFF
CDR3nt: TGTGCCAGCAGCTTCCGCACTGGGACCCAGAACACTGAAGCTTTCTTT

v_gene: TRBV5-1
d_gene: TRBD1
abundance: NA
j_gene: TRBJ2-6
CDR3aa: CASSPWGSGGAGANVLTF
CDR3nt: TGCGCCAGCAGCCCTTGGGGGTCAGGGGGCGCTGGGGCCAACGTCCTGACTTTC

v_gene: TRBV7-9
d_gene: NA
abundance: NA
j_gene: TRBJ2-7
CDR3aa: CASSSTSATAYEQYF
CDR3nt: TGTGCCAGCAGCTCGACCAGCGCAACCGCCTACGAGCAGTACTTC

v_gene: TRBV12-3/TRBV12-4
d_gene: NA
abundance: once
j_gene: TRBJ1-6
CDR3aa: CASSYADSPLHF
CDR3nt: TGTGCCAGCAGTTACGCGGATTCACCCCTCCACTTT

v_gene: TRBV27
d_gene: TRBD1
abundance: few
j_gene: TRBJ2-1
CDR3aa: CASSPRWTGGHEQFF
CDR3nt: TGTGCCAGCAGTCCTCGGTGGACAGGGGGCCATGAGCAGTTCTTC

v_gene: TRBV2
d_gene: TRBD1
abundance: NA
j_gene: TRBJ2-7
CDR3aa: CASSKNLQGLGYEQYF
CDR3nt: TGTGCCAGCAGTAAGAACCTACAGGGGTTGGGGTACGAGCAGTACTTC

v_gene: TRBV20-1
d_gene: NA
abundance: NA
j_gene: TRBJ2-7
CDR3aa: CSASPSSYEQYF
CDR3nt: TGCAGTGCTAGTCCGTCTTCCTACGAGCAGTACTTC

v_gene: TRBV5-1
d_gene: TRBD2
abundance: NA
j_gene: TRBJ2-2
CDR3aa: CASSSGLAHNTGELFF
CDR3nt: TGCGCCAGCAGCTCAGGACTAGCGCATAACACCGGGGAGCTGTTTTTT

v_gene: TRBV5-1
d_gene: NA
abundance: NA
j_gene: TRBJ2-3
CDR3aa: CASSLDHDTQYF
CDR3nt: TGCGCCAGCAGCTTGGACCATGATACGCAGTATTTT

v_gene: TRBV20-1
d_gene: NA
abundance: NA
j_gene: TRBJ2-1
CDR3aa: CSATPRPFHEQFF
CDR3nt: TGCAGTGCTACCCCTAGACCATTTCATGAGCAGTTCTTC

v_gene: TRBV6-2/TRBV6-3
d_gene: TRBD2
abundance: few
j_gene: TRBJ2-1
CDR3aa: CASRDLAGYNEQFF
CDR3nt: TGTGCCAGCAGAGATCTAGCGGGCTACAATGAGCAGTTCTTC

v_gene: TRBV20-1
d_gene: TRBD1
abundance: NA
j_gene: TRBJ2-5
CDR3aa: CSAASMAGGLETQYF
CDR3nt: TGCAGTGCCGCGAGCATGGCAGGGGGCTTGGAGACCCAGTACTTC

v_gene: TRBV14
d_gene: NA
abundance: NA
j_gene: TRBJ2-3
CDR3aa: CASSRFGTAYTDTQYF
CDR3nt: TGTGCCAGCAGCCGATTCGGGACGGCCTACACAGATACGCAGTATTTT

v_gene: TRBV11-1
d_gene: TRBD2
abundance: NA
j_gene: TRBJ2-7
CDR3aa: CASSTSLAGVWWSYEQYF
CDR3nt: TGTGCCAGCAGCACCTCACTAGCGGGAGTATGGTGGTCCTACGAGCAGTACTTC

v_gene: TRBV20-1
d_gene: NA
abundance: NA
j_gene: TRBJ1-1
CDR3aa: CSANRQMNTEAFF
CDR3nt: TGCAGTGCTAATAGACAGATGAACACTGAAGCTTTCTTT

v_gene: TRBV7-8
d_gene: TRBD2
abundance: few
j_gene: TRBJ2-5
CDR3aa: CASSLLDVGGETQYF
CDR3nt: TGTGCCAGCAGCCTACTAGACGTGGGGGGGGAGACCCAGTACTTC

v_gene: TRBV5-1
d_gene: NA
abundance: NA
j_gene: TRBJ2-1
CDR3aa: CASSPEPSYNEQFF
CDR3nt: TGCGCCAGCAGCCCCGAACCGTCATACAATGAGCAGTTCTTC

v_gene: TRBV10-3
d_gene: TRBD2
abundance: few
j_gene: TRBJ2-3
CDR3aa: CAITVAGYTDTQYF
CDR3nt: TGTGCCATCACCGTAGCGGGGTACACAGATACGCAGTATTTT

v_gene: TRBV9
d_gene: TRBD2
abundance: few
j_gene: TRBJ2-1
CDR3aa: CASSDAPGLAGGPSLNEQFF
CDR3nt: TGTGCCAGCAGCGATGCACCCGGCCTAGCGGGAGGGCCAAGTTTGAATGAGCAGTTCTTC

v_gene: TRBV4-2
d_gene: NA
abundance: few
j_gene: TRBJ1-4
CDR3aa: CASSQDAGQAEKLFF
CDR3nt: TGTGCCAGCAGCCAAGACGCCGGGCAGGCTGAAAAACTGTTTTTT

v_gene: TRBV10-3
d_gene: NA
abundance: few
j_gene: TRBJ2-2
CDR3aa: CAISEGDTGELFF
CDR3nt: TGTGCCATCAGTGAAGGGGACACCGGGGAGCTGTTTTTT

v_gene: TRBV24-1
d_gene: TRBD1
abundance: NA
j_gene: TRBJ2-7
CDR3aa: CATSEQETTGQGFYEQYF
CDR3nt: TGTGCCACCAGTGAACAAGAAACTACGGGACAGGGCTTCTACGAGCAGTACTTC

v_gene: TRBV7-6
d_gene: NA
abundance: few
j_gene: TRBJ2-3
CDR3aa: CASSDRAGGTDTQYF
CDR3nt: TGTGCCAGCAGCGATCGGGCGGGTGGCACAGATACGCAGTATTTT

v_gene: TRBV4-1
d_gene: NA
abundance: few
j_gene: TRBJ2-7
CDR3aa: CASSQDGLASIDANEQYF
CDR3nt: TGCGCCAGCAGCCAAGATGGTCTAGCAAGTATAGATGCCAACGAGCAGTACTTC

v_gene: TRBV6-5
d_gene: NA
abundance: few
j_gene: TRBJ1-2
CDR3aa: CASSYSMTGRDGYTF
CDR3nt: TGTGCCAGCAGTTACTCGATGACCGGGAGGGATGGCTACACCTTC

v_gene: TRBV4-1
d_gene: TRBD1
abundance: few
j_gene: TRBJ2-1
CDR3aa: CASSQEQGVKVNEQFF
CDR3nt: TGCGCCAGCAGCCAAGAACAGGGGGTCAAGGTGAATGAGCAGTTCTTC

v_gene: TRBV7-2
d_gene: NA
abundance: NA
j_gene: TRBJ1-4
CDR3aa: CASSLDLPNEKLFF
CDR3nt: TGTGCCAGCAGCTTAGATCTCCCTAATGAAAAACTGTTTTTT

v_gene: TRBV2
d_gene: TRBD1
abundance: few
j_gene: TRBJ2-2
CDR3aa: CASSGIRDSTGELFF
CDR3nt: TGTGCCAGCAGTGGTATCCGGGACAGCACCGGGGAGCTGTTTTTT

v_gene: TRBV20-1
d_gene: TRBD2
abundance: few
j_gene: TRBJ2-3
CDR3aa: CSAPAGGPVFFTDTQYF
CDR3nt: TGCAGTGCTCCAGCGGGAGGGCCGGTTTTTTTCACAGATACGCAGTATTTT

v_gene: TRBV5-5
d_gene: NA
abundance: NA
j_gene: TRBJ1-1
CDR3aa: CASSHDPGLNTEAFF
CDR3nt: TGTGCCAGCAGCCATGACCCCGGGCTGAACACTGAAGCTTTCTTT

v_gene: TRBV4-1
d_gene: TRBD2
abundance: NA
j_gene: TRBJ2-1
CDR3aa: CASSQAPGRSYNEQFF
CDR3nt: TGCGCCAGCAGCCAGGCGCCCGGGAGGTCCTACAATGAGCAGTTCTTC

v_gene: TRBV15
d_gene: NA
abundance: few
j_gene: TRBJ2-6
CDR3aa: CATSRDREPPGANVLTF
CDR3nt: TGTGCCACCAGCAGAGATAGGGAACCCCCTGGGGCCAACGTCCTGACTTTC

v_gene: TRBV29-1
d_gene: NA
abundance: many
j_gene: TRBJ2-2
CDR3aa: CSVGSTGELFF
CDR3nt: TGCAGCGTTGGGTCAACCGGGGAGCTGTTTTTT

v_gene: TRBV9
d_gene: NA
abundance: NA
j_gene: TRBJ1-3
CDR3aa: CASSVELGFGNTIYF
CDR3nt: TGTGCCAGCAGCGTAGAATTGGGATTTGGAAACACCATATATTTT

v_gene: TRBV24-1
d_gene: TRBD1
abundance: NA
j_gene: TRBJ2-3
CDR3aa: CATSDPLTGGRYGTDTQYF
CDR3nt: TGTGCCACCAGTGACCCCTTGACAGGGGGCCGGTATGGCACAGATACGCAGTATTTT

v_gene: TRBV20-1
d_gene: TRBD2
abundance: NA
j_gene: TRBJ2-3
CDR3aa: CSAISAAGGTDTQYF
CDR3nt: TGCAGTGCGATATCCGCAGCGGGGGGCACAGATACGCAGTATTTT

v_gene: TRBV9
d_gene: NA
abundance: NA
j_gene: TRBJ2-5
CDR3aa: CASSVGSVNQETQYF
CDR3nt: TGTGCCAGCAGCGTAGGTTCTGTTAACCAAGAGACCCAGTACTTC

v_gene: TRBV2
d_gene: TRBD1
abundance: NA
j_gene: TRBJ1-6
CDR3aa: CASRWDRGANSPLHF
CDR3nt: TGTGCCAGCAGATGGGACAGGGGGGCTAATTCACCCCTCCACTTT

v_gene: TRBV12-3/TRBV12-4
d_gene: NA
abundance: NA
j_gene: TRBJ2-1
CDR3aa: CASSLNPDANNEQFF
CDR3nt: TGTGCCAGCAGTTTGAACCCCGACGCCAACAATGAGCAGTTCTTC

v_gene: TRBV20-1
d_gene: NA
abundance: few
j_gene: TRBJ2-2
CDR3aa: CSAKVQFSTGELFF
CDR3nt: TGCAGTGCCAAGGTTCAGTTTTCCACCGGGGAGCTGTTTTTT

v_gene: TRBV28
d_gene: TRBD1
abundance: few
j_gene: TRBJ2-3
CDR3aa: CASKTGTGFGTDTQYF
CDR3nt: TGTGCCAGCAAGACCGGGACAGGATTCGGCACAGATACGCAGTATTTT

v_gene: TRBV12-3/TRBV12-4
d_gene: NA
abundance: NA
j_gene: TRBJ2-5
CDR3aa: CASSLRGRLRNQETQYF
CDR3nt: TGTGCCAGCAGTTTAAGGGGCCGCCTCCGGAACCAAGAGACCCAGTACTTC

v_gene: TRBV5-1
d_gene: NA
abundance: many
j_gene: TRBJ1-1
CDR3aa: CASSLGAGNTEAFF
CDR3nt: TGCGCCAGCAGCTTGGGCGCAGGGAACACTGAAGCTTTCTTT

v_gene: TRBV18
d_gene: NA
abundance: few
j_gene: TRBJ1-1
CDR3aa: CASSPTDRNTEAFF
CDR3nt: TGTGCCAGCTCACCAACGGACAGGAACACTGAAGCTTTCTTT

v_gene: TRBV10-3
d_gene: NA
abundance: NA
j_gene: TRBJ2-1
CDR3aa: CAIPRGWRSSYNEQFF
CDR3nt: TGTGCCATCCCCCGGGGCTGGAGGAGCTCCTACAATGAGCAGTTCTTC

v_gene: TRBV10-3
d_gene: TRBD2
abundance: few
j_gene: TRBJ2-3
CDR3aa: CAISDLAGSPEGQYF
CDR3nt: TGTGCCATCAGTGACCTAGCGGGTAGTCCTGAGGGGCAGTATTTT